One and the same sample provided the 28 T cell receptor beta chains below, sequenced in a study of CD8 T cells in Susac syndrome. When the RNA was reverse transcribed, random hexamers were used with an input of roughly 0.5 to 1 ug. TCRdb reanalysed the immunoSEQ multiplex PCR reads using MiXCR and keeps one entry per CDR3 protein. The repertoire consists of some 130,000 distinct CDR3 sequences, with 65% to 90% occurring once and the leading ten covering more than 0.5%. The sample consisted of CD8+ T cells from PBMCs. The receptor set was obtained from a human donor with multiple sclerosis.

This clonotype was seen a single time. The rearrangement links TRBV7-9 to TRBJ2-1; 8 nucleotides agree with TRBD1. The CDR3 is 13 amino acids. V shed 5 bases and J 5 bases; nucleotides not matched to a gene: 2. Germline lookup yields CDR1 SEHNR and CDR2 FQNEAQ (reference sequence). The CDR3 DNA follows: TGTGCCAGCAGCAAGGACAGGGACAATGAGCAGTTCTTC. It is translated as CASSKDRDNEQFF.

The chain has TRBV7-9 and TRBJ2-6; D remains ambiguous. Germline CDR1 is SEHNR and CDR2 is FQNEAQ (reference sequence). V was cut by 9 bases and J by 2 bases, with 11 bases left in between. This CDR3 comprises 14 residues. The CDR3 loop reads CAREPIPGANVLTF. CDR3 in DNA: TGTGCCAGAGAACCAATACCTGGGGCCAACGTCCTGACTTTC. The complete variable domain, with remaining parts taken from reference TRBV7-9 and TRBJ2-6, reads DTGVSQNPRHKITKRGQNVTFRCDPISEHNRLYWYRQTLGQGPEFLTYFQNEAQLEKSRLLSDRFSAERPKGSFSTLEIQRTEQGDSAMYLCAREPIPGANVLTFGAGSRLTVL.

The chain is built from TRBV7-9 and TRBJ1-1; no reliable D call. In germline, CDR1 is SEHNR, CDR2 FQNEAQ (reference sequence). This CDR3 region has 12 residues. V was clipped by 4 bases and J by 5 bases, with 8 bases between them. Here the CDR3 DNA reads TGTGCCAGCAGCTCACGTAGGACTGAAGCTTTCTTT. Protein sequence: CASSSRRTEAFF.

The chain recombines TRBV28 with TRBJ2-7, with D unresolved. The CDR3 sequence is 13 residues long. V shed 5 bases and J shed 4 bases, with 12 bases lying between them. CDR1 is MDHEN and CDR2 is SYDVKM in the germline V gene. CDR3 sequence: CASSTTDHYEQYF. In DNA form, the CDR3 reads TGTGCCAGCAGTACGACGGACCATTACGAGCAGTACTTC.

Here the CDR3 reads CATQRGADTGELFF. The CDR3 DNA is TGTGCCACCCAGCGGGGGGCTGACACCGGGGAGCTGTTTTTT. This chain connects TRBV15 to TRBJ2-2, with TRBD2 matching over 9 bases. After removal of 8 bases from V and 3 bases from J, the junction contained 4 bases not matched to a gene. Germline lookup yields CDR1 LNHNV and CDR2 YYDKDF (reference sequence). The CDR3 has 14 amino acids.

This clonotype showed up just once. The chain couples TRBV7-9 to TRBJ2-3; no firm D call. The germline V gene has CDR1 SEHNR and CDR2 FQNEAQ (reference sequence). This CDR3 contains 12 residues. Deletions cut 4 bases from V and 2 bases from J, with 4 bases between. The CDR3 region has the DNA TGTGCCAGCAGCTCCGCCACAGATACGCAGTATTTT. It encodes CASSSATDTQYF. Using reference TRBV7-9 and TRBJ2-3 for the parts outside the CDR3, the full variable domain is DTGVSQNPRHKITKRGQNVTFRCDPISEHNRLYWYRQTLGQGPEFLTYFQNEAQLEKSRLLSDRFSAERPKGSFSTLEIQRTEQGDSAMYLCASSSATDTQYFGPGTRLTVL.

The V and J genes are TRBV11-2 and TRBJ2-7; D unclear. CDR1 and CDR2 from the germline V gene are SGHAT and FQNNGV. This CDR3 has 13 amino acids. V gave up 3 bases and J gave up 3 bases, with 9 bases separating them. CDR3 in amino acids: CASSFLNGYEQYF. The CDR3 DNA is TGTGCCAGCAGCTTTTTAAATGGCTACGAGCAGTACTTC.

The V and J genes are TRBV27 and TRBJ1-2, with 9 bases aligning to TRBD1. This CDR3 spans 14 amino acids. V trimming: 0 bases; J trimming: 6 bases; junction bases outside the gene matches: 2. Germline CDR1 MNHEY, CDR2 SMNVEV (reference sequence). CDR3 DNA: TGTGCCAGCAGTTTATCACAGGGGGCTGATGGCTACACCTTC. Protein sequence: CASSLSQGADGYTF.

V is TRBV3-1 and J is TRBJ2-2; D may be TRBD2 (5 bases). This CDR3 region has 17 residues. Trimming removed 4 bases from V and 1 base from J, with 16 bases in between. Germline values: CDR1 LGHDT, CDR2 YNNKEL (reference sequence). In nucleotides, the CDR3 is TGTGCCAGCAGCCCACTCAGAGGACGGGGGAACACCGGGGAGCTGTTTTTT. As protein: CASSPLRGRGNTGELFF.

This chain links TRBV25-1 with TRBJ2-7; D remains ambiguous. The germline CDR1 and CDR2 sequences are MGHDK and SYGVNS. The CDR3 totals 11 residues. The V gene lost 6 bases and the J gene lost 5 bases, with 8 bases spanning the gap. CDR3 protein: CASRIAHEQYV. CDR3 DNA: TGTGCCAGCAGGATAGCCCACGAGCAGTACGTC.

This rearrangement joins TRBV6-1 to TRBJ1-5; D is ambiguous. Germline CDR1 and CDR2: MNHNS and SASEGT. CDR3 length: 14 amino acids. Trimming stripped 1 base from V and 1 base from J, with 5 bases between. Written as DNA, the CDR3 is TGTGCCAGCAGTGAAGAGGGCAGCAATCAGCCCCAGCATTTT. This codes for CASSEEGSNQPQHF.

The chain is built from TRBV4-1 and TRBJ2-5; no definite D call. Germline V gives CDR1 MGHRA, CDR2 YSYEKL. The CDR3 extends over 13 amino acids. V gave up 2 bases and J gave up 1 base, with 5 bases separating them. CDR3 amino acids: CASSQRLQETQYF. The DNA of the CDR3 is TGCGCCAGCAGCCAACGTCTCCAAGAGACCCAGTACTTC.

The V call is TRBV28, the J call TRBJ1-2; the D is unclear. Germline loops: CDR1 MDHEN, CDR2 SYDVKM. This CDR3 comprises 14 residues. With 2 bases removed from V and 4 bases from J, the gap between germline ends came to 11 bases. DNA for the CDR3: TGTGCCAGCAGTTTAGTATACACTCCCTATGGCTACACCTTC. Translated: CASSLVYTPYGYTF.

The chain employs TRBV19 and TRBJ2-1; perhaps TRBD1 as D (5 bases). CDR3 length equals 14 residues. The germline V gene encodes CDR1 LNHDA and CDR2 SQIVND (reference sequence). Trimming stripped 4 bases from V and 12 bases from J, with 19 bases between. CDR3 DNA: TGTGCCAGTAGTACCCCCACGACAGATCGTGGGCAGTTCTTC. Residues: CASSTPTTDRGQFF.

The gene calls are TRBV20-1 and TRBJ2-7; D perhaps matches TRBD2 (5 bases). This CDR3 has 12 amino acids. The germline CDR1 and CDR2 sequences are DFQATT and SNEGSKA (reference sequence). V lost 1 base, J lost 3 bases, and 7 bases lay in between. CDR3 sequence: CSARGGDYEQYF. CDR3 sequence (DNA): TGCAGTGCTAGAGGGGGAGACTACGAGCAGTACTTC.

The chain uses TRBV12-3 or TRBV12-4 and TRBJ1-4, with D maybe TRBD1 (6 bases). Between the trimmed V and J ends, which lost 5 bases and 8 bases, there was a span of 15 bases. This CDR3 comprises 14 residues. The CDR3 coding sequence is TGTGCCAGCAGTGTGGGGGAGGGGGTCGAAAAACTGTTTTTT. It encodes CASSVGEGVEKLFF.

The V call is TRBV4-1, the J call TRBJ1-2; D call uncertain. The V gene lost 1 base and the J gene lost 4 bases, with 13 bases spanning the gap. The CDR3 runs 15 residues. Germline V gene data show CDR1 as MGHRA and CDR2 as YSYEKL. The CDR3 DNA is TGCGCCAGCAGCCAAGGTCCAGCGCTGATCTATGGCTACACCTTC. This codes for CASSQGPALIYGYTF.

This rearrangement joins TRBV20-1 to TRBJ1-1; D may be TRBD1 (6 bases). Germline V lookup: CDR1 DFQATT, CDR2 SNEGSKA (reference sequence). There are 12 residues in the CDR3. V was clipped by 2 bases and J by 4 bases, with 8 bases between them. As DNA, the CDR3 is TGCAGTGCTAGAAGGGGGGTCACTGAAGCTTTCTTT. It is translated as CSARRGVTEAFF.

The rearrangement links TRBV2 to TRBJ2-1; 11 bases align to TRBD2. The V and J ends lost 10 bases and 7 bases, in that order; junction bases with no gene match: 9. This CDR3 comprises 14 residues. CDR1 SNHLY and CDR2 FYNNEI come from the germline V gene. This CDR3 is CATLAGGPQNEQFF. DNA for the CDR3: TGTGCCACGTTAGCGGGGGGGCCGCAGAATGAGCAGTTCTTC.

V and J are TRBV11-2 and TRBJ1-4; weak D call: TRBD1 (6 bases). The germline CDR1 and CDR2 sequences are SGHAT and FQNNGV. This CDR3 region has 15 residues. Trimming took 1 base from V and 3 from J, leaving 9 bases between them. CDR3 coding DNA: TGTGCCAGCAGCTTAGGGACAGCTGCTAATGAAAAACTGTTTTTT. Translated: CASSLGTAANEKLFF.

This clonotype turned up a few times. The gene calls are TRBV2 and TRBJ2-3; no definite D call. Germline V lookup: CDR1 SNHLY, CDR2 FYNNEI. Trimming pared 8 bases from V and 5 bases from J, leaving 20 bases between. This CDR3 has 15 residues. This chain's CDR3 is CASVLGPSSGDTQYF. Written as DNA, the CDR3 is TGTGCCAGCGTGCTAGGCCCCTCCTCGGGAGATACGCAGTATTTT.

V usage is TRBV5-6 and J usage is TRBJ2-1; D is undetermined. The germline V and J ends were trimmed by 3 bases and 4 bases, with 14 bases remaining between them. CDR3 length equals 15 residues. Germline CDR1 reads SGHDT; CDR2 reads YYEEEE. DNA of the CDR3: TGTGCCAGCAGCTCTAAAGGCGACCTTTACAATGAGCAGTTCTTC. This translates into CASSSKGDLYNEQFF.

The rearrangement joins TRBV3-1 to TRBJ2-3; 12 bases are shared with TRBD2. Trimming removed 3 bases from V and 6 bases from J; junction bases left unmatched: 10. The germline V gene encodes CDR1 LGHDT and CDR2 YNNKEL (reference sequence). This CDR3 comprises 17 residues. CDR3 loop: CASSHFRLAGAPDTQYF. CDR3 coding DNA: TGTGCCAGCAGCCATTTCCGACTAGCGGGGGCACCCGATACGCAGTATTTT.

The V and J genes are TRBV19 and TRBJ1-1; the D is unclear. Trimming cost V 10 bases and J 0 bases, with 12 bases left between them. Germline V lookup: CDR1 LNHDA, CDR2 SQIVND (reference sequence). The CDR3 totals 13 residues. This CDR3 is CATARGMNTEAFF. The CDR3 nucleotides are TGTGCCACCGCTCGGGGAATGAACACTGAAGCTTTCTTT.

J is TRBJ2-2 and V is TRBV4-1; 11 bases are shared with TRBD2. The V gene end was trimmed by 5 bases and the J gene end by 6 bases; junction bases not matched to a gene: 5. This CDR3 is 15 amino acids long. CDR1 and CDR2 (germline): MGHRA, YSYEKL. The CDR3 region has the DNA TGCGCCAGCAGCGCCGGGGGACTAGCGGCCGGGGAGCTGTTTTTT. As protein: CASSAGGLAAGELFF.

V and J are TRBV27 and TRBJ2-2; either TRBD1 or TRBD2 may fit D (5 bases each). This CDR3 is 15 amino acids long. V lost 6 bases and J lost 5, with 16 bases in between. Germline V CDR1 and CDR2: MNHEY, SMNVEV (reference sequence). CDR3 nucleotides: TGTGCCAGCAGGGATAACATGGGGGAAACCGGGGAGCTGTTTTTT. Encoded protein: CASRDNMGETGELFF.

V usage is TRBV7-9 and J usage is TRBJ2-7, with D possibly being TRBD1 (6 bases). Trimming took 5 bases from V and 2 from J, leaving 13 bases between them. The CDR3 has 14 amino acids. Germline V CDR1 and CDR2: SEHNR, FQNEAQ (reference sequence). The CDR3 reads CASSVEDRPYEQYF. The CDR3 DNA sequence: TGTGCCAGCAGCGTGGAGGACAGACCCTACGAGCAGTACTTC.

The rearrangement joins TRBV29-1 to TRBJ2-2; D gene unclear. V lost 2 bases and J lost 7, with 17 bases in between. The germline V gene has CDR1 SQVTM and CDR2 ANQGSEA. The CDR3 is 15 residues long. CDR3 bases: TGCAGCGTTGAATCGGAGTCTTCATACGACGGGGAGCTGTTTTTT. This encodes CSVESESSYDGELFF.